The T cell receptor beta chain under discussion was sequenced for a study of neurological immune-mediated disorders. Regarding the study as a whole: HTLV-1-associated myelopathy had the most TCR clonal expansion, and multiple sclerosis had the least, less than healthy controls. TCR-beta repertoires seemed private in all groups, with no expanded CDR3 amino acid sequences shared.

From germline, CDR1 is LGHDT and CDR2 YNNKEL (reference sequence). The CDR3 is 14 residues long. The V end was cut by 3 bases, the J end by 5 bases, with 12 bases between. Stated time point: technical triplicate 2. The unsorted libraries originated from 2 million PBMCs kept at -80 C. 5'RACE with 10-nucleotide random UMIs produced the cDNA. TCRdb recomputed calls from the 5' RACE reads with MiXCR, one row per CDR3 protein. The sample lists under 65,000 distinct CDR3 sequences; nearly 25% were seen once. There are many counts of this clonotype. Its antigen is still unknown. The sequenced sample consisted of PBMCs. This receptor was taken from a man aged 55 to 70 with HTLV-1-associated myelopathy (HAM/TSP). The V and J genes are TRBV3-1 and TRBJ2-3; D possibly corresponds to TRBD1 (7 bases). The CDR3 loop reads CASSHGGGGDTQYF. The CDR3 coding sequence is TGTGCCAGCAGCCACGGAGGGGGCGGAGATACGCAGTATTTT.